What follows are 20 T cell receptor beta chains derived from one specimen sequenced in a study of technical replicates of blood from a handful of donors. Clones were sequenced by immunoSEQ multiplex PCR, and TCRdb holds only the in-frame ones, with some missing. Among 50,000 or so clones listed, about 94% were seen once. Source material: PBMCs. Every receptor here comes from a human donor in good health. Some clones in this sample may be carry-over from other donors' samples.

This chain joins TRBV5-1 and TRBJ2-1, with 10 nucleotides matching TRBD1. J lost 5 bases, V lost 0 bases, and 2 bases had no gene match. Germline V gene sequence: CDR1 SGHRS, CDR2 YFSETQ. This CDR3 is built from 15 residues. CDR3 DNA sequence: TGCGCCAGCAGCTTGGCCGGGACAGGGGACAATGAGCAGTTCTTC. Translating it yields CASSLAGTGDNEQFF.

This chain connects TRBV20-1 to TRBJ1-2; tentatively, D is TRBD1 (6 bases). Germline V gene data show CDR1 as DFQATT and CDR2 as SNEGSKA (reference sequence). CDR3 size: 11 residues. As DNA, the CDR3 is TGCAGGGCCGGGGGGGGCGCGGGCTACACCTTC. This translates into CRAGGGAGYTF.

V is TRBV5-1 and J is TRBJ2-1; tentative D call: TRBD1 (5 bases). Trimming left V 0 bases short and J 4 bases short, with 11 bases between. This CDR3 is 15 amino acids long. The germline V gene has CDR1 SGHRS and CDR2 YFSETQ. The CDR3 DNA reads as TGCGCCAGCAGCTTGGGCAGGGTATCTTACAATGAGCAGTTCTTC. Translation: CASSLGRVSYNEQFF. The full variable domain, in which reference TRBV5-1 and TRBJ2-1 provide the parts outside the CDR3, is KAGVTQTPRYLIKTRGQQVTLSCSPISGHRSVSWYQQTPGQGLQFLFEYFSETQRNKGNFPGRFSGRQFSNSRSEMNVSTLELGDSALYLCASSLGRVSYNEQFFGPGTRLTVL.

The CDR3, as DNA: TGTGCCAGCAGCTTAGGGGCGGGAGGTAGTCAGACCCAGTACTTC. Protein: CASSLGAGGSQTQYF. The V and J genes are TRBV7-6 and TRBJ2-5, with TRBD2 matching over 8 bases. Germline CDR1 SGHVS, CDR2 FNYEAQ. Trimming at V came to 1 base and at J to 6 bases, leaving 7 bases not matched to a gene. The CDR3 totals 15 residues. Full variable domain (remainder filled in from reference TRBV7-6 and TRBJ2-5): GAGVSQSPRYKVTKRGQDVALRCDPISGHVSLYWYRQALGQGPEFLTYFNYEAQQDKSGLPNDRFSAERPEGSISTLTIQRTEQRDSAMYRCASSLGAGGSQTQYFGPGTRLLVL.

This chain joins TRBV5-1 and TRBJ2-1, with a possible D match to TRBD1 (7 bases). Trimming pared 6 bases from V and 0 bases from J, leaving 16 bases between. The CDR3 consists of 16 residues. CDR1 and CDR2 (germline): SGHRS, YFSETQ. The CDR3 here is CASTPGGGASYNEQFF. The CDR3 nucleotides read TGCGCCAGCACCCCAGGAGGGGGCGCCTCCTACAATGAGCAGTTCTTC.

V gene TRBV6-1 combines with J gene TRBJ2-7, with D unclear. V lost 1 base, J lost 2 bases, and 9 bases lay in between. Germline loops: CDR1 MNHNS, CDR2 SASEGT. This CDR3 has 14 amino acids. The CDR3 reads CASSEELFPYEQYF. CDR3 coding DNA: TGTGCCAGCAGTGAAGAACTCTTCCCCTACGAGCAGTACTTC.

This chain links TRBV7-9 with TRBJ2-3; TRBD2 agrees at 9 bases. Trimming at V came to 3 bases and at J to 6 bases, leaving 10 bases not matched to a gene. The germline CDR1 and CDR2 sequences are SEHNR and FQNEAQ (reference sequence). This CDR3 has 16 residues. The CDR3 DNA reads TGTGCCAGCAGCTTTGTAGCGGGAGCGGTATCGGATACGCAGTATTTT. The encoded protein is CASSFVAGAVSDTQYF.

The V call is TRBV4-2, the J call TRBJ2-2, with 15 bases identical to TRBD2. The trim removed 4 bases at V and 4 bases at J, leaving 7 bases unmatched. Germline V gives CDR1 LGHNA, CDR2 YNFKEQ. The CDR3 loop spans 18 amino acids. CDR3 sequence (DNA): TGTGCCAGCAGCCCACTGGGGACTAGCGGGGGGAGCACCGGGGAGCTGTTTTTT. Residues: CASSPLGTSGGSTGELFF.

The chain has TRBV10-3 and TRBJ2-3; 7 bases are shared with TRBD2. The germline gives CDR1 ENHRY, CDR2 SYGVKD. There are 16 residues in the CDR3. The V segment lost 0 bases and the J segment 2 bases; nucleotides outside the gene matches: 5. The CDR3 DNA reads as TGTGCCATCAGTGAGTCGGGGCGGGAGCTCACAGATACGCAGTATTTT. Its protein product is CAISESGRELTDTQYF.

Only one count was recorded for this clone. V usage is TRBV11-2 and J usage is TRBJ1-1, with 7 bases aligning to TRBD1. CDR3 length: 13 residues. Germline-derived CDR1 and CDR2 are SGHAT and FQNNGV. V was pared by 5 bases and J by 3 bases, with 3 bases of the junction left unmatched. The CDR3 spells CASSLDRDTEAFF. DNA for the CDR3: TGTGCCAGCAGCCTCGACAGGGACACTGAAGCTTTCTTT. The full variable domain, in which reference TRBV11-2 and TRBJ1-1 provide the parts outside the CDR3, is EAGVAQSPRYKIIEKRQSVAFWCNPISGHATLYWYQQILGQGPKLLIQFQNNGVVDDSQLPKDRFSAERLKGVDSTLKIQPAKLEDSAVYLCASSLDRDTEAFFGQGTRLTVV.

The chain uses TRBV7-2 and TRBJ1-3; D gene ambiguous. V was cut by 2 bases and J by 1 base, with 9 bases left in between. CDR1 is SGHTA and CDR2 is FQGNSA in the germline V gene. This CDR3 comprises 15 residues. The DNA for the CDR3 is TGTGCCAGCAGCTTAAAGGAGGGATCTGGAAACACCATATATTTT. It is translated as CASSLKEGSGNTIYF.

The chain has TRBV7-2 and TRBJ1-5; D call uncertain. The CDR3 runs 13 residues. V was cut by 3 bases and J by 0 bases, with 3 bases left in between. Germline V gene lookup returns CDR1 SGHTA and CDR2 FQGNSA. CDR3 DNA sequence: TGTGCCAGCAGCTTCGGTAGCAATCAGCCCCAGCATTTT. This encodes CASSFGSNQPQHF. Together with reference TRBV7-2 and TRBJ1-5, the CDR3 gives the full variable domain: GAGVSQSPSNKVTEKGKDVELRCDPISGHTALYWYRQSLGQGLEFLIYFQGNSAPDKSGLPSDRFSAERTGGSVSTLTIQRTQQEDSAVYLCASSFGSNQPQHFGDGTRLSIL.

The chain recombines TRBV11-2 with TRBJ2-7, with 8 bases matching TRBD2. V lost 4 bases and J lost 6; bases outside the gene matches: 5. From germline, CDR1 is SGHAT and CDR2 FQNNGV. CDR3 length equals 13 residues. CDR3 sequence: CASSSGTSFEQYF. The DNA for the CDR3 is TGTGCCAGCAGCTCCGGGACTAGTTTCGAGCAGTACTTC.

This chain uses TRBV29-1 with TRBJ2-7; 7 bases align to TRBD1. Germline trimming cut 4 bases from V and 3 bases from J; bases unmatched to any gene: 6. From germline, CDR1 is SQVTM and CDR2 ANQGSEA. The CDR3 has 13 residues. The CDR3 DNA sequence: TGCAGCGTTGGCGAGGGGGCTGGCTACGAGCAGTACTTC. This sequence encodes CSVGEGAGYEQYF.

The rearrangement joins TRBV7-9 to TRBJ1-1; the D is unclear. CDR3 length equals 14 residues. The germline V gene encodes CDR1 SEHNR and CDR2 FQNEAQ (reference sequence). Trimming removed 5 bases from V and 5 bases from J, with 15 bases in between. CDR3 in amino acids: CASSQSDGSTEAFF. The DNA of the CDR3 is TGTGCCAGCAGCCAGAGCGACGGCTCAACTGAAGCTTTCTTT.

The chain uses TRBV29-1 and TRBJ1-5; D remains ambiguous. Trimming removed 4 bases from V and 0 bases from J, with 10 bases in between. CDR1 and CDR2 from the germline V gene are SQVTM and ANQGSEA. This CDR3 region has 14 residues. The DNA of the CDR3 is TGCAGCGTTGGGGAGGCAAATAGCAATCAGCCCCAGCATTTT. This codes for CSVGEANSNQPQHF.

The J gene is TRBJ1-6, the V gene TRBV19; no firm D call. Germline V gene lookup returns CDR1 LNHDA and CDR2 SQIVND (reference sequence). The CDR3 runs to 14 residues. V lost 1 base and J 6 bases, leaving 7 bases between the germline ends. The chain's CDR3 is CASSIGASNSPLHF. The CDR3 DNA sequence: TGTGCCAGTAGTATAGGAGCTTCTAATTCACCCCTCCACTTT.

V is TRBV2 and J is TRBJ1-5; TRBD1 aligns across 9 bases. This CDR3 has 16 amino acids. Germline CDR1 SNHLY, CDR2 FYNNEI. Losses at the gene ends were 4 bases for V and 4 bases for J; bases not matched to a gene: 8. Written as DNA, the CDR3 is TGTGCCAGCAGTGTAGAGACAGGGGGTCCTAATCAGCCCCAGCATTTT. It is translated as CASSVETGGPNQPQHF.

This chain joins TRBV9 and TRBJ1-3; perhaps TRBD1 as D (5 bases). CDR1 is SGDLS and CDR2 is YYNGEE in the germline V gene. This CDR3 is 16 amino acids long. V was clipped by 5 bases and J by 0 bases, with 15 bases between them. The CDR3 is CASSPRGGGSGNTIYF. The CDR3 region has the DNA TGTGCCAGCAGTCCGAGGGGCGGGGGCTCTGGAAACACCATATATTTT.

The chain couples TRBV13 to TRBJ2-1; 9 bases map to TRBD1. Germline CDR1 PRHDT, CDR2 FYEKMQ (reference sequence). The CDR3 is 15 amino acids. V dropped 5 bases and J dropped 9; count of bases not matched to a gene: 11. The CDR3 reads CASSIEGQGTSEQFF. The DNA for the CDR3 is TGTGCCAGCAGCATTGAGGGACAGGGCACAAGTGAGCAGTTCTTC. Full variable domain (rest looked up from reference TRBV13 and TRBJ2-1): AAGVIQSPRHLIKEKRETATLKCYPIPRHDTVYWYQQGPGQDPQFLISFYEKMQSDKGSIPDRFSAQQFSDYHSELNMSSLELGDSALYFCASSIEGQGTSEQFFGPGTRLTVL.